The 23 T cell receptor beta chains below were found in one sample sequenced in a study of cytomegalovirus exposure and HLA in healthy donors. In the PCR, 60 Vbeta and 13 Jbeta primers were used. Using immunoSEQ multiplex PCR, the repertoire was profiled, and TCRdb retains in-frame clones only, with some absent. There are some 130,000 clones in the sample; 82% occur only once, and 2.7% lies in the top ten. The source material was PBMCs. Receptors originate from a boy aged 2-15 years in good health and CMV-seronegative.

The chain combines TRBV27 with TRBJ2-3; the match to TRBD1 covers 7 bases. Trimming removed 8 bases from V and 7 bases from J; junction bases left unmatched: 9. The CDR3 sequence is 13 residues long. Germline CDR1 is MNHEY and CDR2 is SMNVEV (reference sequence). The CDR3 here is CASSNDREYTQYF. For the CDR3, the DNA is TGTGCCAGCTCGAACGACAGGGAATATACGCAGTATTTT.

The chain couples TRBV7-9 to TRBJ1-2; D unclear. This CDR3 is built from 16 residues. CDR1 is SEHNR and CDR2 is FQNEAQ in the germline V gene (reference sequence). V was clipped by 1 base and J by 4 bases, with 16 bases between them. CDR3 DNA sequence: TGTGCCAGCAGCTTAGTATTGAGGGATCCGGGCTATGGCTACACCTTC. This sequence encodes CASSLVLRDPGYGYTF.

The chain links TRBV11-1 to TRBJ1-6; D is ambiguous. Trimming took off 2 bases at V and 6 bases at J, with 8 bases between the two ends. This CDR3 spans 14 amino acids. Germline lookup yields CDR1 SGHAT and CDR2 FQDESV (reference sequence). CDR3 protein: CASSLSGINSPLHF. The DNA of the CDR3 is TGTGCCAGCAGCTTATCGGGGATTAATTCACCCCTCCACTTT.

In this sample, this clone turned up a few times. This rearrangement joins TRBV6-1 to TRBJ1-2, with a possible D match to TRBD1 (6 bases). The germline gives CDR1 MNHNS, CDR2 SASEGT. Trimming stripped 8 bases from V and 6 bases from J, with 19 bases between. There are 14 residues in the CDR3. CDR3 sequence: CASSRGGETDGYTF. The CDR3 DNA reads TGTGCCAGCTCCCGAGGGGGGGAGACGGATGGCTACACCTTC.

This clone has only a few counts. The chain has TRBV9 and TRBJ1-1; D call uncertain. Germline lookup yields CDR1 SGDLS and CDR2 YYNGEE. The CDR3 totals 13 residues. V dropped 0 bases and J dropped 1 base, with 4 bases sitting between them. The CDR3 spells CASSVGANTEAFF. The CDR3 coding sequence is TGTGCCAGCAGCGTAGGGGCGAACACTGAAGCTTTCTTT.

The V and J genes are TRBV19 and TRBJ2-3, with 8 nucleotides matching TRBD2. CDR1 and CDR2 from the germline V gene are LNHDA and SQIVND (reference sequence). The CDR3 totals 15 residues. V shed 7 bases and J 3 bases; nucleotides not matched to a gene: 9. CDR3 sequence reads: CASKAGVHLTDTQYF. The CDR3, as DNA: TGTGCCAGTAAAGCGGGGGTCCATTTGACAGATACGCAGTATTTT.

The rearrangement links TRBV7-3 to TRBJ2-3; 12 bases agree with TRBD2. The length of the CDR3 is 15 residues. V lost 4 bases to trimming and J lost 5 bases; unmatched junction nucleotides: 4. Germline loops: CDR1 SGHTA, CDR2 FQGTGA. The CDR3, as DNA: TGTGCCAGCAGCTCACTAGCGGGGGGCCAAGATACGCAGTATTTT. Protein sequence: CASSSLAGGQDTQYF.

The gene calls are TRBV6-4 and TRBJ2-3; a possible D gene is TRBD1 (6 bases). Trimming cost V 5 bases and J 0 bases, with 9 bases left between them. CDR1 and CDR2 (germline): MRHNA, SNTAGT. CDR3 length: 14 residues. The CDR3 protein is CASSKGQSTDTQYF. CDR3 DNA sequence: TGTGCCAGCAGTAAGGGACAAAGCACAGATACGCAGTATTTT.

The V call is TRBV2, the J call TRBJ1-1; maybe TRBD1 (6 bases). Germline V CDR1 and CDR2: SNHLY, FYNNEI. There are 15 residues in the CDR3. V shed 6 bases and J shed 0 bases, with 14 bases lying between them. The CDR3 nucleotides read TGTGCCAGCAGACCAAGGACAGCCATGAACACTGAAGCTTTCTTT. It translates to CASRPRTAMNTEAFF.

The rearrangement uses TRBV4-2 and TRBJ1-1; a possible D gene is TRBD1 (6 bases). V was pared by 3 bases and J by 1 base, with 9 bases between. This CDR3 region has 14 residues. Germline V lookup: CDR1 LGHNA, CDR2 YNFKEQ. In DNA form, the CDR3 reads TGTGCCAGCAGCCACAACAGGGAGAACACTGAAGCTTTCTTT. Encoded protein: CASSHNRENTEAFF.

The V call is TRBV29-1, the J call TRBJ1-1; D might be TRBD1 (5 bases). This CDR3 has 13 amino acids. The V end was cut by 6 bases, the J end by 0 bases, with 11 bases between. Germline CDR1 and CDR2: SQVTM and ANQGSEA. The DNA for the CDR3 is TGCAGCGTCAAGACAGACATGAACACTGAAGCTTTCTTT. It codes for CSVKTDMNTEAFF.

The CDR3 protein is CASSLTAGTGDGNEQFF. For the CDR3, the DNA is TGTGCCAGCAGCCTAACGGCCGGGACAGGGGATGGCAATGAGCAGTTCTTC. The V gene is TRBV27, the J gene TRBJ2-1; TRBD1 matches 10 bases. The germline gives CDR1 MNHEY, CDR2 SMNVEV (reference sequence). Trimming cost V 6 bases and J 6 bases; bases outside gene matches: 14. This CDR3 has 17 amino acids.

The genes are TRBV27 and TRBJ2-5; D uncertain. Germline CDR1 reads MNHEY; CDR2 reads SMNVEV (reference sequence). Trimming cost V 2 bases and J 2 bases, with 6 bases left between them. The CDR3 runs to 13 residues. DNA of the CDR3: TGTGCCAGCAGTTTACTACAGCAAGAGACCCAGTACTTC. Translation: CASSLLQQETQYF.

This chain connects TRBV19 to TRBJ1-3; D ambiguous. This CDR3 comprises 15 residues. The germline gives CDR1 LNHDA, CDR2 SQIVND (reference sequence). Trimming stripped 3 bases from V and 2 bases from J, with 11 bases between. CDR3 in amino acids: CASSINSKAGNTIYF. Written as DNA, the CDR3 is TGTGCCAGTAGTATCAACAGTAAAGCTGGAAACACCATATATTTT. Filled out from reference TRBV19 and TRBJ1-3, the complete variable domain reads DGGITQSPKYLFRKEGQNVTLSCEQNLNHDAMYWYRQDPGQGLRLIYYSQIVNDFQKGDIAEGYSVSREKKESFPLTVTSAQKNPTAFYLCASSINSKAGNTIYFGEGSWLTVV.

This chain joins TRBV7-9 and TRBJ2-7; 8 bases match TRBD1. Germline assignment: CDR1 SEHNR and CDR2 FQNEAQ (reference sequence). This CDR3 has 17 residues. V was pared by 4 bases and J by 5 bases, with 16 bases of the junction left unmatched. This chain's CDR3 is CASSSGQGNGRIHEQYV. The CDR3 DNA is TGTGCCAGCAGCTCCGGACAGGGCAACGGGAGAATCCACGAGCAGTACGTC.

The chain links TRBV11-1 to TRBJ1-1, with a possible D match to TRBD1 (6 bases). V lost 5 bases, J lost 3 bases, and 13 bases lay in between. The CDR3 spans 14 residues. CDR1 and CDR2 (germline): SGHAT, FQDESV (reference sequence). The CDR3 spells CASSHQGRYTEAFF. The DNA for the CDR3 is TGTGCCAGCAGCCACCAGGGGCGATACACTGAAGCTTTCTTT.

The chain joins TRBV9 to TRBJ2-7; no reliable D call. The CDR3 runs 15 residues. Germline loops: CDR1 SGDLS, CDR2 YYNGEE. V lost 0 bases, J lost 0 bases, and 10 bases lay in between. The CDR3 nucleotides read TGTGCCAGCAGCGTAGATAAGGAGAGCTCCTACGAGCAGTACGTC. Translating gives CASSVDKESSYEQYV.

The rearrangement joins TRBV9 to TRBJ2-5, with 7 bases aligning to TRBD2. With V trimmed by 4 bases and J by 4 bases, 7 bases remained unmatched. The CDR3 is 14 amino acids. Germline V gene lookup returns CDR1 SGDLS and CDR2 YYNGEE. The CDR3 DNA is TGTGCCAGCAGCCTAGGGGAGGGGCGAGAGACCCAGTACTTC. This translates into CASSLGEGRETQYF.

This sequence joins TRBV27 and TRBJ2-5; a possible D gene is TRBD1 (5 bases). Trimming pared 0 bases from V and 6 bases from J, leaving 17 bases between. Germline assignment: CDR1 MNHEY and CDR2 SMNVEV (reference sequence). The CDR3 sequence is 16 residues long. The CDR3 spells CASSLSGWGRGKTQYF. CDR3 nucleotides: TGTGCCAGCAGTTTATCTGGTTGGGGAAGGGGAAAGACCCAGTACTTC.

This chain joins TRBV5-1 and TRBJ2-7; 9 bases are shared with TRBD2. J was trimmed by 7 bases and V by 4 bases; bases with no gene match: 30. The CDR3 runs 21 residues. Germline V gives CDR1 SGHRS, CDR2 YFSETQ. CDR3 sequence: CASSPEGTEIAGVPDLREQYV. CDR3 bases: TGCGCCAGCAGCCCAGAGGGGACAGAAATAGCGGGAGTACCGGACCTTAGGGAGCAGTACGTC.

This chain uses TRBV4-3 with TRBJ1-1; no definite D call. The CDR3 contains 15 residues. The germline gives CDR1 LGHNA, CDR2 YSLEER. V was shortened by 0 bases and J by 5 bases, with 13 bases between the two germline ends. CDR3 in amino acids: CASSQDPTPGTEAFF. CDR3 DNA sequence: TGCGCCAGCAGCCAAGATCCAACCCCCGGGACTGAAGCTTTCTTT.

The rearrangement uses TRBV6-1 and TRBJ1-6; D gene uncertain. Germline CDR1 is MNHNS and CDR2 is SASEGT. V lost 10 bases and J 10 bases, leaving 17 bases between the germline ends. The CDR3 sequence is 13 residues long. The CDR3 protein is CAIWGSPGSPLHF. The CDR3, as DNA: TGTGCCATCTGGGGATCCCCGGGGTCACCCCTCCACTTT.

This chain joins TRBV6-4 and TRBJ2-1, with TRBD2 matching 8 bases. CDR3 length equals 15 residues. Germline V gene sequence: CDR1 MRHNA, CDR2 SNTAGT. Unmatched junction bases numbered 3, after V lost 0 bases and J lost 5 bases. CDR3 amino acids: CASSDSGGGHNEQFF. The CDR3 region has the DNA TGTGCCAGCAGTGACTCCGGCGGGGGGCACAATGAGCAGTTCTTC.